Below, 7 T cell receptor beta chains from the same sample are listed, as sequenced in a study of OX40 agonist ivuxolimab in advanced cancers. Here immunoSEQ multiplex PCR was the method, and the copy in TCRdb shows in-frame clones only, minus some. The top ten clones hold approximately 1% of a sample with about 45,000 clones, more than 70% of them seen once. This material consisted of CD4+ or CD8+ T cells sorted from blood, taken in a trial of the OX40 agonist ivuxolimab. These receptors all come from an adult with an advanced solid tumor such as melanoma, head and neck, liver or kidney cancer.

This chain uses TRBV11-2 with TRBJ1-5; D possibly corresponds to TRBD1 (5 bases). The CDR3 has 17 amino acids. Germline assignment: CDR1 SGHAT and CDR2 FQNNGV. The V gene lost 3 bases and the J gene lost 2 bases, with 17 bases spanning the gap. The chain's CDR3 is CASSFFSPGVGNQPQHF. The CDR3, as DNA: TGTGCCAGCAGCTTTTTTTCCCCGGGGGTGGGCAATCAGCCCCAGCATTTT.

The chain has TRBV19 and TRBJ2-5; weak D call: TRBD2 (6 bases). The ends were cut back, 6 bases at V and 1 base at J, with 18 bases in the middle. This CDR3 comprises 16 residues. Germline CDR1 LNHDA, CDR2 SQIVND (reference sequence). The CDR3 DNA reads TGTGCCAGTAGCGGGGGAGCGGGTTTGTTCCAAGAGACCCAGTACTTC. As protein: CASSGGAGLFQETQYF.

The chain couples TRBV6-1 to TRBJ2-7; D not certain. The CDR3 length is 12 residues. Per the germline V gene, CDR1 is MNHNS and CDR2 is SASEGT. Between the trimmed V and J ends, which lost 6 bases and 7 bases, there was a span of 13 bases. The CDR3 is CASRDLEREQYF. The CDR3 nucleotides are TGTGCCAGCAGGGACCTTGAGCGAGAGCAGTACTTC.

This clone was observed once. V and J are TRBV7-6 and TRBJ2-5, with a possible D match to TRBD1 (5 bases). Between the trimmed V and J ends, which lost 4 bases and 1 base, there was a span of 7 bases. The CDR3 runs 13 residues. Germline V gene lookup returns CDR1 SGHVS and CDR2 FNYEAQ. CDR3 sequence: CASSSDSQETQYF. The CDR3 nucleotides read TGTGCCAGCAGCTCCGACAGCCAAGAGACCCAGTACTTC.

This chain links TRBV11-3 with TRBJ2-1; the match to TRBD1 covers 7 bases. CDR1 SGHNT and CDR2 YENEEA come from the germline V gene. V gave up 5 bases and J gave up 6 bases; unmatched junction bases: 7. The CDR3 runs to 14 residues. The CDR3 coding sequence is TGTGCCAGCAGCCCGGGACAGTTTGGCAATGAGCAGTTCTTC. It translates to CASSPGQFGNEQFF.

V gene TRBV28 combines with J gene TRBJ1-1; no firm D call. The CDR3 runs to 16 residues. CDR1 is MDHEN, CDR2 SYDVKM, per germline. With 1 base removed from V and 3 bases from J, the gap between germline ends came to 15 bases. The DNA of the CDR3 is TGTGCCAGCAGTTTATATGGCCTGGGGAAATACACTGAAGCTTTCTTT. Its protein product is CASSLYGLGKYTEAFF.

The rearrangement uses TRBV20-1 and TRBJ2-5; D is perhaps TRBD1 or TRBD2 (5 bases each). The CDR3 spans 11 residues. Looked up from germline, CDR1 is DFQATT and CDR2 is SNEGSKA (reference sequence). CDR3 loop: CMLGVGETQYF. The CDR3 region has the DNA TGCATGTTGGGGGTGGGGGAGACCCAGTACTTC.